The source of this T cell receptor (beta chain) is a study of Ad26.COV2.S vaccination and SARS-CoV-2 variants. About the research overall: Ad26.COV2.S shots went into the muscle once or twice, 56 days apart.

The CDR3 consists of 12 residues. Trimming took 6 bases from V and 4 from J, leaving 7 bases between them. Assay used: immunoSEQ multiplex PCR; TCRdb lists only in-frame clones, some missing. The top ten hold around 1.4% of the sample, which has fewer than 900,000 clones, roughly 90% seen once. As for treatment: some 20 received Ad26.COV2.S at low or high dose, single or two shots; 5 received placebo; per-sample allocation not given. Collection of the samples took place on day 63 after the first injection of vaccine or placebo. Sequenced here: peripheral blood, sampled in a trial of Ad26.COV2.S vaccine versus placebo. This TCR derives from a person between 18 and 65 years old who received the Ad26.COV2.S COVID-19 vaccine or a placebo. This chain uses TRBV12-3 or TRBV12-4 with TRBJ1-5; no reliable D call. CDR3 bases: TGTGCCAGCAGGTTTTCAAATCAGCCCCAGCATTTT. Translating gives CASRFSNQPQHF.